A single sample is the source of the 32 T cell receptor beta chains below, sequenced in a study of blood T cells in healthy people across ages. Using a J-beta primer mix together with a sample-barcoded 5' primer, a second PCR was run for about 7 to 12 cycles. TCRdb re-derived calls from the 5' RACE reads in MiXCR, one entry per CDR3 protein. The data contain 800,000 or so distinct CDR3 sequences, approximately 67% of them singletons. Sequencing was done on a sample of blood. These receptors were taken from a man aged 30 to 45 in good health.

The rearrangement links TRBV4-2 to TRBJ1-5; TRBD1 matches at 10 bases. The germline CDR1 and CDR2 sequences are LGHNA and YNFKEQ. Trimming at V came to 3 bases and at J to 7 bases, leaving 9 bases not matched to a gene. CDR3 size: 16 residues. CDR3: CASSQTGTGVGQPQHF. As DNA, the CDR3 is TGTGCCAGCAGCCAGACCGGGACAGGGGTAGGGCAGCCCCAGCATTTT.

A remark on this clonotype: A much larger clone differs from this one at a single base, so this may be a read error. The V call is TRBV29-1, the J call TRBJ2-3; tentatively, D is TRBD2 (6 bases). This CDR3 contains 12 residues. Looked up from germline, CDR1 is SQVTM and CDR2 is ANQGSEA. V lost 7 bases to trimming and J lost 8 bases, with 16 bases between them. The CDR3 DNA is TGCAGCGCGACTAGGGCCGCAGGTACGCAGTATTTT. Its protein product is CSATRAAGTQYF.

The V and J genes are TRBV7-2 and TRBJ2-2; no clear D. Trimming stripped 5 bases from V and 9 bases from J, with 13 bases between. Germline CDR1 and CDR2: SGHTA and FQGNSA. This CDR3 has 13 amino acids. CDR3 loop: CTSSRGQQRELFF. As DNA, the CDR3 is TGTACCAGCAGCCGTGGGCAGCAGCGGGAGCTGTTTTTT.

This clonotype appeared once. This chain connects TRBV7-2 to TRBJ2-3; D might be TRBD2 (6 bases). Per germline, CDR1 SGHTA and CDR2 FQGNSA. This CDR3 is 15 amino acids long. The V and J ends lost 6 bases and 2 bases respectively, with 15 bases between them. CDR3 amino acids: CASRGWAGHTDTQYF. The DNA for the CDR3 is TGTGCCAGCAGAGGATGGGCGGGGCACACAGATACGCAGTATTTT.

The J gene is TRBJ1-2, the V gene TRBV18; D unclear. The CDR3 covers 14 residues. CDR1 and CDR2 from the germline V gene are KGHSH and LQKENI. V was pared by 2 bases and J by 4 bases, with 11 bases between. CDR3 bases: TGTGCCAGCTCACCAGCCGAGACCGGCTATGGCTACACCTTC. It encodes CASSPAETGYGYTF.

V is TRBV7-9 and J is TRBJ2-3; D unclear. The V gene's germline CDR1 is SEHNR and CDR2 FQNEAQ (reference sequence). Trimming pared 4 bases from V and 3 bases from J, leaving 8 bases between. CDR3 size: 13 residues. CDR3: CASSWIGTDTQYF. In DNA form, the CDR3 reads TGTGCCAGCAGCTGGATTGGAACAGATACGCAGTATTTT.

V usage is TRBV6-2 or TRBV6-3 and J usage is TRBJ2-5; no clear D gene. The CDR3 loop spans 13 amino acids. The ends were cut back, 7 bases at V and 1 base at J, with 10 bases in the middle. Germline lookup yields CDR1 MNHEY and CDR2 SVGEGT. The DNA for the CDR3 is TGTGCCAGCAAGACCTCTGGCCAAGAGACCCAGTACTTC. Translating it yields CASKTSGQETQYF.

This chain connects TRBV10-3 to TRBJ2-6, with D tentatively TRBD1 (6 bases). Germline V gives CDR1 ENHRY, CDR2 SYGVKD. The V end lost 3 bases, the J end lost 0 bases, and 12 bases lay between the germline ends. This CDR3 spans 17 amino acids. In DNA, the CDR3 is TGTGCCATCAGTGAAGACAGGCGGAACTCTGGGGCCAACGTCCTGACTTTC. Its protein is CAISEDRRNSGANVLTF.

This clonotype has more than one count but fewer than ten. The CDR3 spells CSSLSPTTYEQYF. The CDR3 DNA sequence: TGCAGCTCCCTGAGCCCCACCACCTACGAGCAGTACTTC. The chain links TRBV29-1 to TRBJ2-7; D remains unclear. The length of the CDR3 is 13 residues. Germline assignment: CDR1 SQVTM and CDR2 ANQGSEA. Trimming shortened V by 8 bases and J by 2 bases, and 16 bases separated the two germline ends.

The V gene is TRBV29-1, the J gene TRBJ2-1; 8 bases match TRBD1. Germline assignment: CDR1 SQVTM and CDR2 ANQGSEA. V lost 4 bases and J lost 6; bases outside the gene matches: 8. CDR3 length equals 14 residues. CDR3 region: CSVVDRGRSNEQFF. The CDR3 nucleotides read TGCAGCGTTGTTGACAGGGGTCGTAGCAATGAGCAGTTCTTC.

This sequence joins TRBV9 and TRBJ1-1; D gene unclear. Germline lookup yields CDR1 SGDLS and CDR2 YYNGEE. The CDR3 is 12 amino acids. Trimming pared 2 bases from V and 1 base from J, leaving 3 bases between. The CDR3 reads CASSVENTEAFF. DNA of the CDR3: TGTGCCAGCAGCGTGGAGAACACTGAAGCTTTCTTT. Filled out from reference TRBV9 and TRBJ1-1, the complete variable domain reads DSGVTQTPKHLITATGQRVTLRCSPRSGDLSVYWYQQSLDQGLQFLIQYYNGEERAKGNILERFSAQQFPDLHSELNLSSLELGDSALYFCASSVENTEAFFGQGTRLTVV.

V usage is TRBV14 and J usage is TRBJ2-3; no reliable D call. The V gene's germline CDR1 is SGHDN and CDR2 FVKESK. The V end lost 2 bases, the J end lost 2 bases, and 5 bases lay between the germline ends. CDR3 length: 13 residues. The CDR3 DNA reads as TGTGCCAGCAGCCAAAGGACCACAGATACGCAGTATTTT. Its translation: CASSQRTTDTQYF.

J is TRBJ1-5 and V is TRBV20-1, with no clear D. Germline V CDR1 and CDR2: DFQATT, SNEGSKA (reference sequence). Deletions cut 3 bases from V and 3 bases from J, with 9 bases between. CDR3 length: 13 amino acids. The CDR3 DNA sequence: TGCAGTGCTAGGGAGACATTCAATCAGCCCCAGCATTTT. Translating it yields CSARETFNQPQHF.

This clonotype occurred once. The rearrangement uses TRBV3-1 and TRBJ1-2, with 7 bases that match TRBD1. The trim removed 5 bases at V and 0 bases at J, leaving 3 bases unmatched. The CDR3 sequence is 14 residues long. Germline V lookup: CDR1 LGHDT, CDR2 YNNKEL (reference sequence). The CDR3 region is CASSGDSTNYGYTF. The CDR3 DNA sequence: TGTGCCAGCAGCGGGGACAGTACTAACTATGGCTACACCTTC.

The chain uses TRBV5-4 and TRBJ2-1; D call uncertain. V was shortened by 0 bases and J by 7 bases, with 8 bases between the two germline ends. Germline CDR1 reads SGHNT; CDR2 reads YYREEE (reference sequence). The CDR3 is made up of 13 amino acids. DNA of the CDR3: TGTGCCAGCAGCTTGGGGGTGGCGAATGAGCAGTTCTTC. Translating it yields CASSLGVANEQFF.

This clonotype came up once. The gene calls are TRBV11-2 and TRBJ2-3, with 8 bases matching TRBD2. V was clipped by 5 bases and J by 0 bases; unmatched bases: 13. The CDR3 runs 18 residues. CDR1 is SGHAT, CDR2 FQNNGV, per germline. CDR3 sequence (DNA): TGTGCCAGCAGCCCCCGACAGACGGGACTAGGTAGCACAGATACGCAGTATTTT. Residues: CASSPRQTGLGSTDTQYF. Complete variable domain (other parts from reference TRBV11-2 and TRBJ2-3): EAGVAQSPRYKIIEKRQSVAFWCNPISGHATLYWYQQILGQGPKLLIQFQNNGVVDDSQLPKDRFSAERLKGVDSTLKIQPAKLEDSAVYLCASSPRQTGLGSTDTQYFGPGTRLTVL.

The chain is built from TRBV6-2 or TRBV6-3 and TRBJ1-2; 7 bases are shared with TRBD1. The CDR3 sequence is 13 residues long. Germline V gene sequence: CDR1 MNHEY, CDR2 SVGEGT. V shed 6 bases, J shed 8 bases, and the junction held 9 bases outside the gene matches. DNA of the CDR3: TGTGCCAGCAGACAACAGGGGATGCAAGGCTACACCTTC. This gives the protein CASRQQGMQGYTF.

This clonotype was seen just once. This chain connects TRBV9 to TRBJ2-1, with D perhaps matching TRBD2 (6 bases). Trimming stripped 0 bases from V and 5 bases from J, with 12 bases between. The CDR3 totals 15 residues. The germline V gene encodes CDR1 SGDLS and CDR2 YYNGEE. CDR3 region: CASSVGLRDHNEQFF. The CDR3 DNA follows: TGTGCCAGCAGCGTAGGGTTGCGGGATCACAATGAGCAGTTCTTC.

This clonotype was observed a few times. V is TRBV15 and J is TRBJ2-3, with a weak D call TRBD1 (6 bases). V lost 1 base, J lost 5 bases, and 19 bases lay in between. Germline assignment: CDR1 LNHNV and CDR2 YYDKDF (reference sequence). The CDR3 has 17 amino acids. The CDR3 DNA reads as TGTGCCACCAGCAGAGTCTCAACCTCAGGGGTGAGAGATACGCAGTATTTT. Translated, it gives CATSRVSTSGVRDTQYF.

CDR3 protein: CASSIGLAGVSSYEQYF. The DNA for the CDR3 is TGTGCCAGCAGCATAGGACTAGCAGGGGTGAGCTCCTACGAGCAGTACTTC. The genes are TRBV7-9 and TRBJ2-7; the match to TRBD2 covers 8 bases. V lost 5 bases, J lost 0 bases, and 12 bases stayed unmatched. Germline CDR1 reads SEHNR; CDR2 reads FQNEAQ (reference sequence). CDR3 length: 17 amino acids.

This chain joins TRBV30 and TRBJ2-1; D gene uncertain. Deletions cut 2 bases from V and 8 bases from J, with 16 bases between. The CDR3 is made up of 14 amino acids. Looked up from germline, CDR1 is GTSNPN and CDR2 is SVGIG (reference sequence). The CDR3 loop is CAWSPQLGWDEQFF. CDR3 DNA sequence: TGTGCCTGGAGTCCACAGTTGGGTTGGGATGAGCAGTTCTTC.

V gene TRBV5-1 combines with J gene TRBJ2-1; D remains unclear. This CDR3 is 15 amino acids long. Per the germline V gene, CDR1 is SGHRS and CDR2 is YFSETQ. Trimming took 0 bases from V and 4 from J, leaving 11 bases between them. CDR3 sequence (DNA): TGCGCCAGCAGCTTGGTTCAGGTTCTTTACAATGAGCAGTTCTTC. Protein: CASSLVQVLYNEQFF.

This clonotype has a handful of counts. This rearrangement joins TRBV4-3 to TRBJ2-1; D gene uncertain. The V gene's germline CDR1 is LGHNA and CDR2 YSLEER. Deletions cut 1 base from V and 7 bases from J, with 11 bases between. The length of the CDR3 is 14 residues. The CDR3 DNA sequence: TGCGCCAGCAGCCAAGGTTATTTCCCTAATGAGCAGTTCTTC. This encodes CASSQGYFPNEQFF.

V and J are TRBV6-2 or TRBV6-3 and TRBJ2-7; maybe TRBD2 (6 bases). The CDR3 has 15 residues. V was trimmed by 6 bases and J by 2 bases, leaving 17 bases between them. Germline V gene lookup returns CDR1 MNHEY and CDR2 SVGEGT. CDR3 residues: CASSGVREETYEQYF. The CDR3 nucleotides read TGTGCCAGCAGCGGTGTAAGGGAGGAAACCTACGAGCAGTACTTC.

The chain joins TRBV7-2 to TRBJ2-5; TRBD1 is a possible D gene (5 bases). This CDR3 comprises 15 residues. With 3 bases removed from V and 3 bases from J, the gap between germline ends came to 14 bases. Germline CDR1 is SGHTA and CDR2 is FQGNSA. For the CDR3, the DNA is TGTGCCAGCAGCTTGAGGTGGGGCCCGAAAGAGACCCAGTACTTC. Protein product: CASSLRWGPKETQYF.

This clonotype was counted a few times. V and J are TRBV29-1 and TRBJ1-5; 7 nucleotides match TRBD1. V shed 8 bases, J shed 5 bases, and the junction held 9 bases outside the gene matches. The CDR3 is 13 amino acids. Germline V gene sequence: CDR1 SQVTM, CDR2 ANQGSEA. DNA of the CDR3: TGCAGCATAGCGACAGGGAAGGATCAGCCCCAGCATTTT. Its protein product is CSIATGKDQPQHF.

This chain joins TRBV7-9 and TRBJ1-1; 7 positions agree with TRBD1. CDR3 length equals 15 residues. V dropped 4 bases and J dropped 2; count of bases not matched to a gene: 7. Germline lookup yields CDR1 SEHNR and CDR2 FQNEAQ (reference sequence). The CDR3 sequence is CASSSRQGRNTEAFF. The CDR3, as DNA: TGTGCCAGCAGCTCACGACAGGGTAGAAACACTGAAGCTTTCTTT.

The rearrangement uses TRBV7-3 and TRBJ2-5, with TRBD2 matching 9 bases. The length of the CDR3 is 16 residues. Germline-derived CDR1 and CDR2 are SGHTA and FQGTGA. V trimming: 5 bases; J trimming: 3 bases; junction bases outside the gene matches: 10. CDR3 in amino acids: CASSPGLARAKETQYF. As DNA, the CDR3 is TGTGCCAGCAGCCCCGGACTAGCGAGGGCTAAAGAGACCCAGTACTTC.

The chain employs TRBV9 and TRBJ1-5, with 7 bases aligning to TRBD1. This CDR3 comprises 14 residues. The V segment lost 2 bases and the J segment 4 bases; nucleotides outside the gene matches: 3. The V gene's germline CDR1 is SGDLS and CDR2 YYNGEE. CDR3 protein: CASSVGQENQPQHF. CDR3 coding DNA: TGTGCCAGCAGCGTCGGACAGGAAAATCAGCCCCAGCATTTT.

This clonotype was seen just once. The chain is built from TRBV11-2 and TRBJ2-1, with D unresolved. V lost 4 bases and J 7 bases, leaving 8 bases between the germline ends. The CDR3 covers 12 residues. CDR1 and CDR2 (germline): SGHAT, FQNNGV. CDR3: CASSSNINEQFF. CDR3 in DNA: TGTGCCAGCAGCTCTAATATAAATGAGCAGTTCTTC. The whole variable domain, remainder taken from reference TRBV11-2 and TRBJ2-1, is EAGVAQSPRYKIIEKRQSVAFWCNPISGHATLYWYQQILGQGPKLLIQFQNNGVVDDSQLPKDRFSAERLKGVDSTLKIQPAKLEDSAVYLCASSSNINEQFFGPGTRLTVL.

The J gene is TRBJ2-4, the V gene TRBV10-3; maybe TRBD1 (6 bases). The CDR3 runs to 16 residues. Germline V gene lookup returns CDR1 ENHRY and CDR2 SYGVKD. V dropped 2 bases and J dropped 0 bases, with 11 bases sitting between them. The CDR3 region is CAISEKQGVAKNIQYF. CDR3 nucleotides: TGTGCCATCAGTGAGAAACAGGGAGTAGCCAAAAACATTCAGTACTTC.

This clonotype came up once. In nucleotides, the CDR3 is TGCAGCGTTGTAGGTACAAACGGGCTTATTGGTGGCTACACCTTC. Translated, it gives CSVVGTNGLIGGYTF. The chain is built from TRBV29-1 and TRBJ1-2; D not resolved. This CDR3 spans 15 amino acids. With 4 bases removed from V and 7 bases from J, the gap between germline ends came to 22 bases. CDR1 SQVTM and CDR2 ANQGSEA come from the germline V gene.